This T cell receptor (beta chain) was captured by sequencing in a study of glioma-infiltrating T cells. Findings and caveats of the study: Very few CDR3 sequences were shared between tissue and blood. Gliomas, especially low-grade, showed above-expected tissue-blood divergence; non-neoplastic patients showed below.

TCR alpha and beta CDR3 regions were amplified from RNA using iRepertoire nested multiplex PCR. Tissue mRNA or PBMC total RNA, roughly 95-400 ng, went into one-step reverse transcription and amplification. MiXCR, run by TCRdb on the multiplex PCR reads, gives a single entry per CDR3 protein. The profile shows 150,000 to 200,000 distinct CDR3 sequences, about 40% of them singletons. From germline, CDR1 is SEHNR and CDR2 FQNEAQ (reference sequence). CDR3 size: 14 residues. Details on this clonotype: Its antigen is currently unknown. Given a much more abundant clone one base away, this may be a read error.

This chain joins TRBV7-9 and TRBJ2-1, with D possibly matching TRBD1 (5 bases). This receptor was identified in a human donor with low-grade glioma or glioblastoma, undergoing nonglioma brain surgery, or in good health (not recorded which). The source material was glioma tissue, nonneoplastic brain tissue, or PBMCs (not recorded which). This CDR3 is CASRLAGWGNEQFF. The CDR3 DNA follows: TGTGCCAGCAGATTAGCAGGGTGGGGCAATGAGCAGTTCTTC.